The 8 T cell receptor beta chains below were found in one sample sequenced in a study of hypomethylating agent response in myelodysplastic syndrome. Sequencing was performed with immunoSEQ multiplex PCR; in TCRdb, only in-frame clones are kept and a portion is missing. This sample has around 5,700 clones, with about 82% found just once. Material: bone marrow, obtained before or after starting hypomethylating agent treatment for myelodysplastic syndrome (not recorded which). All receptors derive from a human donor with myelodysplastic syndrome.

This clone was seen once. The chain carries TRBV15 and TRBJ2-1; D is possibly TRBD1 (6 bases). CDR3 length: 17 amino acids. V was cut by 7 bases and J by 1 base, with 20 bases left in between. The germline gives CDR1 LNHNV, CDR2 YYDKDF (reference sequence). In DNA, the CDR3 is TGTGCCACCACCGACCAGGGGACCGTCTTATCCTACAATGAGCAGTTCTTC. This encodes CATTDQGTVLSYNEQFF.

This chain connects TRBV7-3 to TRBJ2-1, with D tentatively TRBD2 (5 bases). Trimming took off 1 base at V and 6 bases at J, with 13 bases between the two ends. This CDR3 contains 15 residues. Germline lookup yields CDR1 SGHTA and CDR2 FQGTGA. CDR3 protein: CASSLNEGLLNEQFF. Written as DNA, the CDR3 is TGTGCCAGCAGCTTAAATGAAGGACTCCTCAATGAGCAGTTCTTC. The full variable domain, its missing parts supplied by reference TRBV7-3 and TRBJ2-1, is GAGVSQTPSNKVTEKGKYVELRCDPISGHTALYWYRQSLGQGPEFLIYFQGTGAADDSGLPNDRFFAVRPEGSVSTLKIQRTERGDSAVYLCASSLNEGLLNEQFFGPGTRLTVL.

The CDR3 loop is CASSYGSEQFF. For the CDR3, the DNA is TGTGCCAGCAGTTACGGTAGTGAGCAGTTCTTC. The chain combines TRBV6-5 with TRBJ2-1; D unresolved. Germline loops: CDR1 MNHEY, CDR2 SVGAGI. The CDR3 length is 11 residues. V lost 2 bases, J lost 9 bases, and 5 bases lay in between.

This sequence joins TRBV5-3 and TRBJ2-3; a weak D match, TRBD2 (6 bases). TRBV5-3 is an open reading frame whose function is uncertain. This CDR3 has 14 residues. V was shortened by 3 bases and J by 2 bases, with 10 bases between the two germline ends. CDR3 amino acids: CARSSRGSTDTQYF. In DNA, the CDR3 is TGTGCCAGAAGCTCTCGGGGGTCCACAGATACGCAGTATTTT.

The V call is TRBV11-2, the J call TRBJ2-5, with D uncertain. Trimming took off 1 base at V and 10 bases at J, with 13 bases between the two ends. CDR1 is SGHAT and CDR2 is FQNNGV in the germline V gene. This CDR3 has 13 amino acids. As DNA, the CDR3 is TGTGCCAGCAGCTTAGGTGCAGGTCTTCTCCAGTACTTC. Protein product: CASSLGAGLLQYF. Full variable domain (missing parts from reference TRBV11-2 and TRBJ2-5): EAGVAQSPRYKIIEKRQSVAFWCNPISGHATLYWYQQILGQGPKLLIQFQNNGVVDDSQLPKDRFSAERLKGVDSTLKIQPAKLEDSAVYLCASSLGAGLLQYFGPGTRLLVL.

This chain links TRBV4-3 with TRBJ2-2; weak D call: TRBD2 (7 bases). Trimming pared 4 bases from V and 4 bases from J, leaving 22 bases between. The germline CDR1 and CDR2 sequences are LGHNA and YSLEER. The CDR3 is 18 amino acids. In nucleotides, the CDR3 is TGCGCCAGCAGCCCCGCGGAAGGGGGAGGGATTCCCACCGGGGAGCTGTTTTTT. The encoded protein is CASSPAEGGGIPTGELFF.

The DNA of the CDR3 is TGTGCCAGCAGCTTAGGGCGGGTTGTGTATGGCTACACCTTC. Protein: CASSLGRVVYGYTF. The chain is built from TRBV7-4 and TRBJ1-2; D not certain. The germline V gene encodes CDR1 SGHVT and CDR2 SQSDAQ. This CDR3 contains 14 residues. V lost 1 base, J lost 5 bases, and 11 bases lay in between.

V and J are TRBV11-2 and TRBJ2-1, with 11 nucleotides matching TRBD2. Trimming cost V 3 bases and J 3 bases; bases outside gene matches: 7. The germline gives CDR1 SGHAT, CDR2 FQNNGV. CDR3 length: 17 residues. The CDR3 is CASSFRLAGGLYNEQFF. CDR3 sequence (DNA): TGTGCCAGCAGCTTTCGGTTAGCGGGGGGGCTCTACAATGAGCAGTTCTTC.